The next 9 T cell receptor beta chains were all read from a single sample in a study of type 1 and type 2 diabetes patients (dated by TCRdb to 2016 to 2017). TCRdb names Illumina MiSeq as the instrument used. Genomic DNA from sorted T cell subsets served as template for TCRbeta CDR3 amplification. The TCRbeta CDR3 region was amplified by multiplex PCR with 30 forward and 13 reverse primers. TCRdb trimmed public reads at Q25 via fastp, called clones via MiXCR and kept in-frame beta chains. Here each entry gathers all rows of one CDR3 protein and keeps the most common genes and DNA. For this sample the table gives under 300,000 distinct CDR3 sequences, of which around 50% were detected only once. The ten top clones hold roughly 13% of the sample. The source material was peripheral blood mononuclear cells (PBMCs). The receptors stem from a man between 18 and 35 years old with type 2 diabetes.

With regard to this clonotype: No conserved phenylalanine or tryptophan is present at the end of the CDR3, so a read error is the likely explanation. The DNA of the CDR3 is TGCAGTGCTAGAGATCGCAGGGACTCGTACACTGAAGCTTTCTCT. Protein sequence: CSARDRRDSYTEAFS. The V and J genes are TRBV20-1 and TRBJ1-1; D may be TRBD1 (5 bases). The CDR3 spans 15 residues. Germline assignment: CDR1 DFQATT and CDR2 SNEGSKA (reference sequence). V dropped 0 bases and J dropped 3 bases, with 14 bases sitting between them.

The chain links TRBV28 to TRBJ2-7; 10 nucleotides match TRBD2. V was pared by 1 base and J by 2 bases, with 5 bases of the junction left unmatched. In germline, CDR1 is MDHEN, CDR2 SYDVKM. The CDR3 extends over 16 amino acids. CDR3 DNA: TGTGCCAGCAGTTTATTAGCGGGGGGCAACGCCTACGAGCAGTACTTC. It encodes CASSLLAGGNAYEQYF.

The genes are TRBV20-1 and TRBJ2-3; TRBD2 matches at 8 bases. V dropped 1 base and J dropped 1; count of bases not matched to a gene: 4. This CDR3 has 15 residues. From germline, CDR1 is DFQATT and CDR2 SNEGSKA (reference sequence). CDR3 residues: CSARVVTSGTDTQYF. As DNA, the CDR3 is TGCAGTGCTAGAGTTGTGACTAGCGGCACAGATACGCAGTATTTT.

In this sample, this clonotype turned up a few times. The chain combines TRBV9 with TRBJ2-2; 7 bases align to TRBD1. CDR1 SGDLS and CDR2 YYNGEE come from the germline V gene. The CDR3 is 15 amino acids. Germline trimming cut 3 bases from V and 3 bases from J; bases unmatched to any gene: 5. The CDR3 region is CASSAPQGDTGELFF. The CDR3 DNA reads TGTGCCAGCAGCGCACCCCAGGGGGACACCGGGGAGCTGTTTTTT.

The chain carries TRBV30 and TRBJ1-2, with D possibly being TRBD1 (5 bases). The CDR3 extends over 12 amino acids. Germline CDR1 and CDR2: GTSNPN and SVGIG (reference sequence). Trimming removed 2 bases from V and 2 bases from J, with 6 bases in between. This chain's CDR3 is CAWSKGNYGYTF. The CDR3 bases are TGTGCCTGGAGTAAGGGGAACTATGGCTACACCTTC.

Concerning this clonotype: The junction shows a germline mismatch at one end, possibly a read error. This chain joins TRBV5-1 and TRBJ1-6; a weak D match, TRBD1 (5 bases). The germline gives CDR1 SGHRS, CDR2 YFSETQ. This CDR3 has 15 amino acids. The DNA for the CDR3 is TGCGCCAGCAGACCATTGGGGGGGGGAAATTCACCCCCCCACTTT. Its protein product is CASRPLGGGNSPPHF.

V gene TRBV29-1 combines with J gene TRBJ1-1; 7 bases match TRBD1. Germline trimming cut 0 bases from V and 1 base from J; bases unmatched to any gene: 8. This CDR3 has 16 residues. In germline, CDR1 is SQVTM, CDR2 ANQGSEA. CDR3 region: CSVEDGDSPWNTEAFF. The DNA of the CDR3 is TGCAGCGTTGAAGATGGGGACAGCCCTTGGAACACTGAAGCTTTCTTT.

This clonotype was picked up a small number of times. This rearrangement joins TRBV7-8 to TRBJ2-1, with no clear D. CDR3 length: 12 amino acids. Germline CDR1 SGHVS, CDR2 FQNEAQ. The V and J ends lost 7 bases and 8 bases respectively, with 12 bases between them. CDR3 sequence: CASNIRPDEQFF. In nucleotides, the CDR3 is TGTGCCAGCAACATAAGACCAGATGAGCAGTTCTTC.

This clonotype was detected only a few times. V usage is TRBV15 and J usage is TRBJ1-4, with D hard to call. V was pared by 6 bases and J by 4 bases, with 9 bases between. The CDR3 is 13 amino acids. CDR1 LNHNV and CDR2 YYDKDF come from the germline V gene (reference sequence). The CDR3 DNA sequence: TGTGCCACCAGTCGGGCATTTAATGAAAAACTGTTTTTT. Residues: CATSRAFNEKLFF. Using reference TRBV15 and TRBJ1-4 for the parts outside the CDR3, the full variable domain is DAMVIQNPRYQVTQFGKPVTLSCSQTLNHNVMYWYQQKSSQAPKLLFHYYDKDFNNEADTPDNFQSRRPNTSFCFLDIRSPGLGDTAMYLCATSRAFNEKLFFGSGTQLSVL.